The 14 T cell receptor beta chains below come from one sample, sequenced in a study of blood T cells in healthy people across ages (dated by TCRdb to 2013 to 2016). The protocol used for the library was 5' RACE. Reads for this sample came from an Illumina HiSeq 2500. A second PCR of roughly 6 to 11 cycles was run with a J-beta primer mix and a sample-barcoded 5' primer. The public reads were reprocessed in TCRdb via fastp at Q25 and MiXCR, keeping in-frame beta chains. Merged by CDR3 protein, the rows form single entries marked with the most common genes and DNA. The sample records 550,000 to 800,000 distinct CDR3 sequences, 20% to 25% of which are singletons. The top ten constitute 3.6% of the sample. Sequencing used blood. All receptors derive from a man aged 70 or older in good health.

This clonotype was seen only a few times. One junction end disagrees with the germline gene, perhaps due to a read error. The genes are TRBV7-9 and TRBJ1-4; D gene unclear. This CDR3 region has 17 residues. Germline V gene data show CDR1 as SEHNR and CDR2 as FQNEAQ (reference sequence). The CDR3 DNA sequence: TGTGCCAGCAGCTCCCCTGGCAGTTTGGCAACTAATGAGAAACTGTTTTTT. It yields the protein CASSSPGSLATNEKLFF. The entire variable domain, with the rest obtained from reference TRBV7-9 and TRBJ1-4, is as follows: DTGVSQNPRHKITKRGQNVTFRCDPISEHNRLYWYRQTLGQGPEFLTYFQNEAQLEKSRLLSDRFSAERPKGSFSTLEIQRTEQGDSAMYLCASSSPGSLATNEKLFFGSGTQLSVL.

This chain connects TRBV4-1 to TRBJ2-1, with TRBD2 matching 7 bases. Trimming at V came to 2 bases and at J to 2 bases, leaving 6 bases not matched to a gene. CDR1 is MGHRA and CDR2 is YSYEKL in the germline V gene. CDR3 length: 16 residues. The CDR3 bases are TGCGCCAGCAGCCAACCGGAAAGCGGGACCTACAATGAGCAGTTCTTC. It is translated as CASSQPESGTYNEQFF.

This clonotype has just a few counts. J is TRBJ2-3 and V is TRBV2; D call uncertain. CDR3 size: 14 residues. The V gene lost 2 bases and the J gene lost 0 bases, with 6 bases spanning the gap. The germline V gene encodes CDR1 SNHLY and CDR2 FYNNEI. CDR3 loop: CASSEFASTDTQYF. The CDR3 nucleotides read TGTGCCAGCAGTGAATTCGCTAGCACAGATACGCAGTATTTT.

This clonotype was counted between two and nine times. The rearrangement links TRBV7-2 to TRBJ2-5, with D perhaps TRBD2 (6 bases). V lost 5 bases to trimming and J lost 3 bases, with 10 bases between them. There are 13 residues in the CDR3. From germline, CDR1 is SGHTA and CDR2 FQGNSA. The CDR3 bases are TGTGCCAGCAGCACGGGAGCCGAAGAGACCCAGTACTTC. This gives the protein CASSTGAEETQYF.

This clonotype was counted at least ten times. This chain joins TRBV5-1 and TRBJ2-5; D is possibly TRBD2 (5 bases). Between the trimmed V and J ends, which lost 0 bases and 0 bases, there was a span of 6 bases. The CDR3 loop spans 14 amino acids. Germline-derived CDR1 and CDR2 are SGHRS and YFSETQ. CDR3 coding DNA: TGCGCCAGCAGCTTGGGGAGGTACCAAGAGACCCAGTACTTC. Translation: CASSLGRYQETQYF. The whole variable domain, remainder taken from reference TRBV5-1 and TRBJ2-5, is KAGVTQTPRYLIKTRGQQVTLSCSPISGHRSVSWYQQTPGQGLQFLFEYFSETQRNKGNFPGRFSGRQFSNSRSEMNVSTLELGDSALYLCASSLGRYQETQYFGPGTRLLVL.

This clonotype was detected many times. The CDR3: CASSLRLAGDTDTQYF. For the CDR3, the DNA is TGTGCCAGCAGCCTCCGACTAGCGGGAGACACAGATACGCAGTATTTT. The chain is built from TRBV13 and TRBJ2-3; TRBD2 agrees at 12 bases. The ends lost 5 bases at V and 2 bases at J; junction bases unmatched: 5. Germline V gene lookup returns CDR1 PRHDT and CDR2 FYEKMQ (reference sequence). This CDR3 comprises 16 residues.

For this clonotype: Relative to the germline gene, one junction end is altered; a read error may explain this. The chain's CDR3 is CAGSLDGGVAGNTIYF. The DNA for the CDR3 is TGTGCCGGCAGCCTCGACGGCGGGGTGGCTGGAAACACCATATATTTT. This chain uses TRBV3-1 with TRBJ1-3; no reliable D call. The CDR3 loop spans 16 amino acids. Looked up from germline, CDR1 is LGHDT and CDR2 is YNNKEL (reference sequence).

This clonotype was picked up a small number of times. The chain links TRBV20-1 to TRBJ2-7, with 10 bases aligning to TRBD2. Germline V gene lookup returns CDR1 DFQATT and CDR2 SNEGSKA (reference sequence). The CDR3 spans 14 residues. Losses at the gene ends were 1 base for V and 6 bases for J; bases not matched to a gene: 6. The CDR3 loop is CSARGTSGPTEQYF. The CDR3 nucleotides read TGCAGTGCTAGAGGGACTAGCGGACCTACCGAGCAGTACTTC.

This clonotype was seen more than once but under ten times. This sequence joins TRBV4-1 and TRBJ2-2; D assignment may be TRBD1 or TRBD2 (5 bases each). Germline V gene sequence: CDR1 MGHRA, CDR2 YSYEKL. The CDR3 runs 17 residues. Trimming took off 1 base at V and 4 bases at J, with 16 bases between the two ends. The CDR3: CASSQGELSGTTGELFF. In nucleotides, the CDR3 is TGCGCCAGCAGCCAAGGAGAGCTGTCGGGGACCACCGGGGAGCTGTTTTTT.

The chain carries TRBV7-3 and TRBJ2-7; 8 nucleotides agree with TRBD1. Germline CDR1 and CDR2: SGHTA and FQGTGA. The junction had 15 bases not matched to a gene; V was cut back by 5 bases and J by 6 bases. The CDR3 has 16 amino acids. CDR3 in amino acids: CASSPGGAGLNSEQYF. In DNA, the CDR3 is TGTGCCAGCAGCCCAGGGGGCGCGGGGTTGAATTCCGAGCAGTACTTC.

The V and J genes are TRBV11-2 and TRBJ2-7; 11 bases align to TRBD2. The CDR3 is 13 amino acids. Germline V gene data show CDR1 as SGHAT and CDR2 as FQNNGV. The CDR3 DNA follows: TGTGCAGGGGCTCTAGCGGGAGGTTACGAGCAGTACTTC. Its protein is CAGALAGGYEQYF.

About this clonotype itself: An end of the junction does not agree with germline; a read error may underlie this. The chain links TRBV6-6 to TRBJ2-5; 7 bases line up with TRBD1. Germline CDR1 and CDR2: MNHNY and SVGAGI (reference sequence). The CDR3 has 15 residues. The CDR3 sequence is CARSSARQGVGTQYF. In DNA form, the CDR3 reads TGTGCCAGAAGTTCCGCGCGACAGGGCGTAGGGACCCAGTACTTC.

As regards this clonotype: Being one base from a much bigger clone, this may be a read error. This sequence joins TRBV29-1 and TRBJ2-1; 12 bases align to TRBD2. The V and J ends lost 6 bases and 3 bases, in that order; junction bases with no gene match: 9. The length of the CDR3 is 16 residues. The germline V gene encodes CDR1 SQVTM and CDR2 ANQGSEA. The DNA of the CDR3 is TGCAGCGTCCCAGCCACTAGCGGGAGGTACTACAATGAGCAGTTCTTC. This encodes CSVPATSGRYYNEQFF.

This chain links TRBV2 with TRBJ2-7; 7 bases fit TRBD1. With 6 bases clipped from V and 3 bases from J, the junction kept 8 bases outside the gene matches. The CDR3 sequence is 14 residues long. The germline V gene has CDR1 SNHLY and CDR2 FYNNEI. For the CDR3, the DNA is TGTGCCAGCAGGGATTGGACAGGATGCTACGAGCAGTACTTC. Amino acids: CASRDWTGCYEQYF.